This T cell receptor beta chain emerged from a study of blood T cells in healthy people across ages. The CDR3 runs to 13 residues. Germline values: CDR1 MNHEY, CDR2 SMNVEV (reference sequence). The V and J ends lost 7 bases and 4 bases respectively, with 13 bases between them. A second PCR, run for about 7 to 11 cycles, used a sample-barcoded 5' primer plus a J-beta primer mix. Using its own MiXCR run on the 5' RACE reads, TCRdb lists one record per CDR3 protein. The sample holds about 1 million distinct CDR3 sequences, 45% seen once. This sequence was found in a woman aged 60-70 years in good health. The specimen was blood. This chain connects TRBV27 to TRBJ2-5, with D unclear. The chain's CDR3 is CASILRGRETQYF. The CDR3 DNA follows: TGTGCCAGCATTCTCCGAGGTCGAGAGACCCAGTACTTC.